Listed below are T cell receptor beta chains from one sample, sequenced in a study of shared clonotypes between healthy human individuals. TCRdb's table, derived via immunoSEQ multiplex PCR, lists solely in-frame clones and lacks some. The table has 740,000 or so clones, around four fifths seen once; the top ten hold roughly 1.9%. Sequenced: memory CD4+ T cells sorted from blood. All receptors derive from a woman aged 25 to 39 in good health. The CDR3 runs from the conserved cysteine through the conserved F or W. A D gene is named only where the DNA matches it firmly. Clone size is shown for a subset of rows, as once, few, many or a class of expanded clone.

>TRBJ1-1|.|TRBV4-1|.
CASSQPTQRWPEAFF
TGCGCCAGCAGCCAACCGACACAGCGGTGGCCTGAAGCTTTCTTT
>TRBJ2-3|.|TRBV2|.
CASRTTYTDTQYF
TGTGCCAGCAGGACCACATACACAGATACGCAGTATTTT
>TRBJ1-1|.|TRBV5-1|.
CASSNNAGTSNTEAFF
TGCGCCAGCAGCAATAATGCCGGGACATCGAACACTGAAGCTTTCTTT
>TRBJ2-3|.|TRBV7-6|.
CASSLNVADTQYF
TGTGCCAGCAGCTTAAATGTCGCAGATACGCAGTATTTT
>TRBJ1-1|.|TRBV5-1|.
CASRYDRSGTEAFF
TGCGCCAGCAGATATGACAGGTCGGGCACTGAAGCTTTCTTT
>TRBJ1-4|.|TRBV6-5|few
CASRSPTNEKLFF
TGTGCCAGCAGGAGTCCAACTAATGAAAAACTGTTTTTT
>TRBJ2-2|TRBD1|TRBV5-1|once
CASRTGGPNTGELFF
TGCGCCAGCAGAACAGGGGGGCCGAACACCGGGGAGCTGTTTTTT
>TRBJ2-2|.|TRBV6-5|few
CASSRPENTGELFF
TGTGCCAGCAGTCGCCCGGAGAACACCGGGGAGCTGTTTTTT
>TRBJ2-2|TRBD2|TRBV28|.
CASIPPGTSGGTGELFF
TGTGCCAGCATCCCTCCGGGGACTAGCGGAGGGACCGGGGAGCTGTTTTTT
>TRBJ1-1|.|TRBV6-1|.
CASSEVRNTEAFF
TGTGCCAGCAGTGAAGTGAGGAACACTGAAGCTTTCTTT
>TRBJ1-4|.|TRBV5-1|.
CASSEAGTLEAEKLFF
TGCGCCAGCAGCGAGGCCGGGACTCTAGAGGCTGAAAAACTGTTTTTT
>TRBJ1-4|.|TRBV27|.
CASRWGGFGGNEKLFF
TGTGCCAGCAGATGGGGAGGTTTCGGTGGTAATGAAAAACTGTTTTTT
>TRBJ1-1|TRBD1|TRBV5-1|.
CASSDLTGANTEAFF
TGCGCCAGCAGCGACTTGACAGGGGCGAACACTGAAGCTTTCTTT
>TRBJ2-3|TRBD2|TRBV30|few
CAWTLAGGPGLADTQYF
TGTGCCTGGACCCTAGCGGGAGGGCCTGGTCTTGCCGATACGCAGTATTTT
>TRBJ1-1|.|TRBV7-9|.
CASSWGVVGSPEAFF
TGTGCCAGCAGCTGGGGTGTCGTGGGGTCCCCTGAAGCTTTCTTT
>TRBJ1-2|TRBD1|TRBV29-1|.
CSVEVSTGVNRYTF
TGCAGCGTTGAAGTATCTACAGGGGTGAATCGCTACACCTTC
>TRBJ1-4|TRBD1|TRBV6-5|.
CASRQTGVNEKLFF
TGTGCCAGCAGACAGACAGGGGTGAATGAAAAACTGTTTTTT
>TRBJ2-3|.|TRBV6-5|.
CASSYSVLGADTQYF
TGTGCCAGCAGTTACTCGGTCCTGGGGGCAGATACGCAGTATTTT
>TRBJ1-1|TRBD1|TRBV6-6|.
CASRPDRGIEDTEAFF
TGTGCCAGCAGACCGGACAGGGGGATTGAGGACACTGAAGCTTTCTTT
>TRBJ2-6|TRBD2|TRBV4-2|.
CASSQDMRTSGRHSGANVLTF
TGTGCCAGCAGCCAAGATATGAGAACTAGCGGGAGACACTCTGGGGCCAACGTCCTGACTTTC
>TRBJ2-2|.|TRBV6-6|.
CASSSHQNTGELFF
TGTGCCAGCAGTTCGCATCAGAACACCGGGGAGCTGTTTTTT
>TRBJ2-5|.|TRBV27|few
CASRITGGETQYF
TGTGCCAGCAGGATCACCGGTGGGGAGACCCAGTACTTC
>TRBJ1-5|.|TRBV15|few
CATSRDPRDSSNQPQHF
TGTGCCACCAGCAGAGATCCCCGAGACAGTAGCAATCAGCCCCAGCATTTT
>TRBJ2-5|TRBD2|TRBV19|once
CASSIRWSGAGGNQETQYF
TGTGCCAGTAGTATTAGGTGGTCCGGAGCGGGAGGGAATCAAGAGACCCAGTACTTC
>TRBJ1-3|.|TRBV5-6|.
CASSLDRGNTIYF
TGTGCCAGCAGCTTGGACAGAGGAAACACCATATATTTT
>TRBJ1-3|.|TRBV29-1|.
CSAVGPGHSGNTIYF
TGCAGCGCCGTGGGTCCGGGCCACTCTGGAAACACCATATATTTT
>TRBJ2-4|.|TRBV19|.
CASNSGLLAKNIQYF
TGTGCCAGTAATTCAGGATTGCTAGCCAAAAACATTCAGTACTTC
>TRBJ1-4|.|TRBV4-2|once
CASSPPGGGVYEKLFF
TGTGCCAGCAGCCCCCCGGGAGGGGGAGTATACGAAAAACTGTTTTTT
>TRBJ1-4|.|TRBV29-1|few
CSVGEGGGEKLFF
TGCAGCGTGGGAGAGGGCGGGGGGGAAAAACTGTTTTTT
>TRBJ1-2|TRBD1|TRBV25-1|.
CASSERGREHYGYTF
TGTGCCAGCAGTGAAAGGGGGCGGGAACACTATGGCTACACCTTC
>TRBJ2-3|.|TRBV29-1|once
CSVEVTPRRRTRTDTQYF
TGCAGCGTTGAAGTCACCCCCCGGAGGCGGACCCGCACAGATACGCAGTATTTT
>TRBJ2-5|.|TRBV5-1|.
CASSLTETQYF
TGCGCCAGCAGCTTAACAGAGACCCAGTACTTC
>TRBJ2-7|TRBD2|TRBV9|.
CASSTRKDGEGYEQYF
TGTGCCAGCAGCACCCGAAAGGACGGGGAGGGTTACGAGCAGTACTTC
>TRBJ2-5|.|TRBV4-2|.
CASSQTNPETQYF
TGTGCCAGCAGCCAAACCAATCCAGAGACCCAGTACTTC
>TRBJ1-4|.|TRBV27|.
CASSPSGISNEKLFF
TGTGCCAGCAGTCCATCGGGGATAAGCAATGAAAAACTGTTTTTT
>TRBJ2-7|TRBD2|TRBV30|.
CAWAGALNQLAGGEQYF
TGTGCCTGGGCGGGAGCGCTCAACCAGCTAGCGGGAGGCGAGCAGTACTTC
>TRBJ2-7|TRBD2|TRBV28|.
CASMNPGGSLGEQYF
TGTGCCAGCATGAACCCTGGCGGGAGCTTGGGCGAGCAGTACTTC
>TRBJ1-4|.|TRBV2|.
CASREPGLRVF
TGTGCCAGCAGGGAACCGGGCCTTAGAGTTTTT
>TRBJ1-2|TRBD1|TRBV19|few
CASSYAGGEGGYTF
TGTGCCAGTAGTTATGCAGGGGGAGAAGGTGGCTACACCTTC
>TRBJ2-7|TRBD2|TRBV5-4|.
CASRFGLAGGQGYEQYF
TGTGCCAGCAGATTCGGACTAGCGGGAGGGCAGGGTTACGAGCAGTACTTC
>TRBJ2-5|TRBD2|TRBV19|.
CASSIGGYQETQYF
TGTGCCAGTAGTATCGGGGGGTACCAAGAGACCCAGTACTTC
>TRBJ2-3|TRBD2|TRBV5-1|once
CASSLLAGEDTQYF
TGCGCCAGCAGCTTGTTAGCGGGAGAGGATACGCAGTATTTT
>TRBJ2-3|.|TRBV21-1|.
CASSKGKGGSYTDTQYF
TGTGCCAGCAGCAAAGGGAAGGGCGGGAGTTACACAGATACGCAGTATTTT